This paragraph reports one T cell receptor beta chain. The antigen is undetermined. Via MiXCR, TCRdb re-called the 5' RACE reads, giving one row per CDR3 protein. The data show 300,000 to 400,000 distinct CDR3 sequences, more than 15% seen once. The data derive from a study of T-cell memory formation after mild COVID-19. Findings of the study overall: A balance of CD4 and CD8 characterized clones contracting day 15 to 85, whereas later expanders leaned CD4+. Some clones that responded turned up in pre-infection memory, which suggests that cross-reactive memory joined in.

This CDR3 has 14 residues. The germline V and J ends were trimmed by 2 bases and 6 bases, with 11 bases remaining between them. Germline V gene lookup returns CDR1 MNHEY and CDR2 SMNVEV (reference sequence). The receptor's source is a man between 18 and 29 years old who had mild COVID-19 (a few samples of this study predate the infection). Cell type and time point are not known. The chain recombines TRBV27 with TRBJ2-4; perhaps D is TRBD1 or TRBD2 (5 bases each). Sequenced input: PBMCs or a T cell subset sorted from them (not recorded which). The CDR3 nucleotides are TGTGCCAGCAGTTTAATGAGGGGCGCAAACATTCAGTACTTC. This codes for CASSLMRGANIQYF.